This T cell receptor (beta chain) was captured by sequencing in a study of Graves' ophthalmopathy and Graves' hyperthyroidism. No donor had other autoimmune disease, uncontrolled infection, pregnancy or lactation. The PBMCs used were ones drawn from 9.5 to 10 ml of fresh peripheral blood. This clonotype has ten or more counts. What it binds is not known. Study results and caveats: Progression of ophthalmopathy was predicted by the model with 65% to 71% sensitivity and around 72% specificity. Among thyroid clonotypes expanded above 0.001 frequency, most also appeared in blood.

Transcripts of RNA were the source for amplifying TCR beta CDR3 regions. Second-round multiplex PCR followed a first-round RT-PCR using HTBI primers. Using its own MiXCR run on the multiplex PCR reads, TCRdb lists one record per CDR3 protein. Here the sample spans approximately 160,000 distinct CDR3 sequences, around two fifths being singletons. The origin of this receptor is a man between 25 and 39 years old with Graves' ophthalmopathy. Sample: peripheral blood.

The CDR3: CASSPTPQETQYF. CDR3 in DNA: TGTGCCAGCTCACCGACACCCCAAGAGACCCAGTACTTC. V usage is TRBV18 and J usage is TRBJ2-5; D uncertain. The germline V gene encodes CDR1 KGHSH and CDR2 LQKENI. The CDR3 totals 13 residues. The ends were cut back, 3 bases at V and 1 base at J, with 6 bases in the middle.